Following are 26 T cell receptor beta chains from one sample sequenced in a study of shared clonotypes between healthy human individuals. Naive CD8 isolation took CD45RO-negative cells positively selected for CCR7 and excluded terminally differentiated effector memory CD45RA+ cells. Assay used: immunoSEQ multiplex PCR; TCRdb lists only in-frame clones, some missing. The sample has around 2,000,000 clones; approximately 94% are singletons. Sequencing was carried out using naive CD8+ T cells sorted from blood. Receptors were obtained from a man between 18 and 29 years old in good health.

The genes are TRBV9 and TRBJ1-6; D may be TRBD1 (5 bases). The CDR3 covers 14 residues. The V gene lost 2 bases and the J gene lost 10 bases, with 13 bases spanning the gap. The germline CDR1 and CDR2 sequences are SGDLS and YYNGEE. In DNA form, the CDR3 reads TGTGCCAGCAGCGTGTTCGGGGGTAGCTCACCCCTCCACTTT. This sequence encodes CASSVFGGSSPLHF. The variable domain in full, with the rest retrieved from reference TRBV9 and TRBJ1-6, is DSGVTQTPKHLITATGQRVTLRCSPRSGDLSVYWYQQSLDQGLQFLIQYYNGEERAKGNILERFSAQQFPDLHSELNLSSLELGDSALYFCASSVFGGSSPLHFGNGTRLTVT.

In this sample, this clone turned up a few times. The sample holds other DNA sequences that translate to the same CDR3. CDR3 residues: CASSSRTSGYNEQFF. CDR3 DNA sequence: TGTGCCAGCAGCTCGAGGACTAGCGGGTACAATGAGCAGTTCTTC. This chain links TRBV7-9 with TRBJ2-1; 11 nucleotides agree with TRBD2. Germline lookup yields CDR1 SEHNR and CDR2 FQNEAQ (reference sequence). The V segment lost 4 bases and the J segment 4 bases; nucleotides outside the gene matches: 3. The CDR3 covers 15 residues.

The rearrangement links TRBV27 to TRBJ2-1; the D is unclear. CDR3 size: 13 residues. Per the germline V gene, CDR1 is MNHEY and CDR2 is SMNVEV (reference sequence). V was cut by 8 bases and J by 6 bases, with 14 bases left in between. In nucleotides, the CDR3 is TGTGCCAGCGGCAACCGCGTGGGCAATGAGCAGTTCTTC. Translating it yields CASGNRVGNEQFF.

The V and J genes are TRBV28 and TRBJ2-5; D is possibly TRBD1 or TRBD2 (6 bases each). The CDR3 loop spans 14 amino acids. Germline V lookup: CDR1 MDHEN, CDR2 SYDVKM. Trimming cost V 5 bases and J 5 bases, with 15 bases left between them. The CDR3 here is CASSPSGEAETQYF. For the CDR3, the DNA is TGTGCCAGCAGTCCGTCAGGGGAGGCCGAGACCCAGTACTTC.

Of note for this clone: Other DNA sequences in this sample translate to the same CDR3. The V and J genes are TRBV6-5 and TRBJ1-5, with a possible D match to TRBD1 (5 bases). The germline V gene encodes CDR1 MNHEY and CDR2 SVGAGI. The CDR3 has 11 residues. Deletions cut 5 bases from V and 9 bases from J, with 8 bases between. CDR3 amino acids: CASSAGGPQHF. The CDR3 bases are TGTGCCAGCAGTGCCGGGGGGCCCCAGCATTTT.

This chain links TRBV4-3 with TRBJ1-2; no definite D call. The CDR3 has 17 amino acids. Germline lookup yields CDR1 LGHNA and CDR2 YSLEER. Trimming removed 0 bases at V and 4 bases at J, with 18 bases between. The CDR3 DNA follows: TGCGCCAGCAGCCAAGATCCCGCGGTGAGGACGGGCTATGGCTACACCTTC. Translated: CASSQDPAVRTGYGYTF.

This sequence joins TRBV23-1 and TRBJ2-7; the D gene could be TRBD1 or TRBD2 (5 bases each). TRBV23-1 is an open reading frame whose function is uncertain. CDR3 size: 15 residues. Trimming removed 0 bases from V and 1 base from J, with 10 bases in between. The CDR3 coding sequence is TGCGCCAGCAGTCAATCCGGGACGGTTTCCTACGAGCAGTACTTC. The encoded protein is CASSQSGTVSYEQYF.

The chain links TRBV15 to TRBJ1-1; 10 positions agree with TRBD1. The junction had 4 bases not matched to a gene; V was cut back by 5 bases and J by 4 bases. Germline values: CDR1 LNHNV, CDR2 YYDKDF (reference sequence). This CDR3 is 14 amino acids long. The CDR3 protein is CATSDRQGATEAFF. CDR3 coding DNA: TGTGCCACCAGCGATCGACAGGGGGCCACTGAAGCTTTCTTT.

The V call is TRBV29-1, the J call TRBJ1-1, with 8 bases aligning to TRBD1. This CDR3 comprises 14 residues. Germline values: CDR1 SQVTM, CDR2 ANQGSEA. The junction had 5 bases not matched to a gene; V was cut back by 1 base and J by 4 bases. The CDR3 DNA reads TGCAGCGTTGAAGGGCAGGGGGCTACCACTGAAGCTTTCTTT. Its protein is CSVEGQGATTEAFF. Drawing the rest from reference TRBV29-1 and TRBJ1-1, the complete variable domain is SAVISQKPSRDICQRGTSLTIQCQVDSQVTMMFWYRQQPGQSLTLIATANQGSEATYESGFVIDKFPISRPNLTFSTLTVSNMSPEDSSIYLCSVEGQGATTEAFFGQGTRLTVV.

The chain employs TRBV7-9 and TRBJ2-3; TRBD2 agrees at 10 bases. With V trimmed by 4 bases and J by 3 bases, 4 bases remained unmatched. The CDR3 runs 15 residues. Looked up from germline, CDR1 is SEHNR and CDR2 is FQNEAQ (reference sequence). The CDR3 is CASSSLAGLTDTQYF. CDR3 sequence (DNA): TGTGCCAGCAGCTCACTAGCGGGATTAACAGATACGCAGTATTTT.

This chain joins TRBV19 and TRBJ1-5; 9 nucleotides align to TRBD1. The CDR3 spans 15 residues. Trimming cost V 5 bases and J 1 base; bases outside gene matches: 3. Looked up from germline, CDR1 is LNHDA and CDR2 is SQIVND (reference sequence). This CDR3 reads CASSLGQGSNQPQHF. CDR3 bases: TGTGCCAGTAGTTTGGGACAGGGAAGCAATCAGCCCCAGCATTTT.

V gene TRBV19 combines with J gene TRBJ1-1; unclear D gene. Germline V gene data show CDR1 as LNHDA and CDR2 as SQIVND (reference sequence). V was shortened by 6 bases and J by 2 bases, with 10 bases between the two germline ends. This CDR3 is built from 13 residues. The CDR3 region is CASSYYYNTEAFF. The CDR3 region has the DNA TGTGCCAGTAGCTATTATTATAACACTGAAGCTTTCTTT.

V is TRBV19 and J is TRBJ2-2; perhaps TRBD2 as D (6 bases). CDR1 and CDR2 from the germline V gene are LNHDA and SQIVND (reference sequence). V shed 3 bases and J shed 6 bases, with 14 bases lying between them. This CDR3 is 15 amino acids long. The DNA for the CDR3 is TGTGCCAGTAGTATTTTCACGGGGGACCCCGGGGAGCTGTTTTTT. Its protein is CASSIFTGDPGELFF. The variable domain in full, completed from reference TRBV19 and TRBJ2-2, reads DGGITQSPKYLFRKEGQNVTLSCEQNLNHDAMYWYRQDPGQGLRLIYYSQIVNDFQKGDIAEGYSVSREKKESFPLTVTSAQKNPTAFYLCASSIFTGDPGELFFGEGSRLTVL.

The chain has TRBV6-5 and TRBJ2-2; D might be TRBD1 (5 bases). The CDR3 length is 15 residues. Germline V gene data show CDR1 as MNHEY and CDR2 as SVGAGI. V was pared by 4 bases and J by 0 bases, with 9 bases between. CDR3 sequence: CASSSTDSNTGELFF. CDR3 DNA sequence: TGTGCCAGCAGTTCGACAGATTCGAACACCGGGGAGCTGTTTTTT.

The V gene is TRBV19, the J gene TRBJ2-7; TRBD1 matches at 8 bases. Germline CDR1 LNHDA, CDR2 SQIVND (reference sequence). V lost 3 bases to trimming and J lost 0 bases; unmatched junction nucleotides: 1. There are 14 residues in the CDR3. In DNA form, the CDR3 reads TGTGCCAGTAGTATGACAGGGGTCTCCTACGAGCAGTACTTC. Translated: CASSMTGVSYEQYF.

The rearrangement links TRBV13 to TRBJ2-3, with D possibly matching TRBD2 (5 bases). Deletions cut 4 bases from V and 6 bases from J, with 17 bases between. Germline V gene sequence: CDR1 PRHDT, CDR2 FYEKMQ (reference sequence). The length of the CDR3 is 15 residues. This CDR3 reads CASSYGVGSTDTQYF. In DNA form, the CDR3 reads TGTGCCAGCAGCTACGGGGTAGGGTCCACGGATACGCAGTATTTT.

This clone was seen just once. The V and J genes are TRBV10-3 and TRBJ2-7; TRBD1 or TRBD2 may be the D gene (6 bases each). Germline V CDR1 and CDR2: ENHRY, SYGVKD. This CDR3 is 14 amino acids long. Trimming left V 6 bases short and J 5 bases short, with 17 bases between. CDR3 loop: CAISQHPRGHEQYF. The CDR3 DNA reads TGTGCCATCAGCCAACACCCACGGGGGCACGAGCAGTACTTC.

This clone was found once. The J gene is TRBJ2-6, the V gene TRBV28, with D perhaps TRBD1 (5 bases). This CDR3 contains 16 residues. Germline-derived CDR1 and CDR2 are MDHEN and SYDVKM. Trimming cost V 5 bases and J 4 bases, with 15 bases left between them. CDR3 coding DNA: TGTGCCAGCAGTGACGATAGGGGCTACGGGGCCAACGTCCTGACTTTC. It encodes CASSDDRGYGANVLTF.

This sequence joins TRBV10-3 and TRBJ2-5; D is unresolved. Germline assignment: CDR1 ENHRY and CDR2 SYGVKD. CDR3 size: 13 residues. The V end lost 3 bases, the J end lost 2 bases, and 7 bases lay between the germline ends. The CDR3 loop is CAISDGVQETQYF. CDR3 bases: TGTGCCATCAGTGATGGGGTTCAAGAGACCCAGTACTTC.

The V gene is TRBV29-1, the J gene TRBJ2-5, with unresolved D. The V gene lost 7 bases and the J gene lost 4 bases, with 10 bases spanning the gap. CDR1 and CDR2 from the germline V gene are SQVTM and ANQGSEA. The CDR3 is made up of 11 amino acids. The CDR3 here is CSAFPGETQYF. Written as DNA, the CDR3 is TGCAGCGCCTTCCCGGGAGAGACCCAGTACTTC.

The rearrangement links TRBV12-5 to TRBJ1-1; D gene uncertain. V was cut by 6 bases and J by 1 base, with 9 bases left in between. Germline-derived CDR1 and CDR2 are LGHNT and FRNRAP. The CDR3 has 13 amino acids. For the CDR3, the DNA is TGTGCTAGTGGGAATGATCCGAACACTGAAGCTTTCTTT. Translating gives CASGNDPNTEAFF. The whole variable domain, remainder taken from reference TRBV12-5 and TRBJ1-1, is DARVTQTPRHKVTEMGQEVTMRCQPILGHNTVFWYRQTMMQGLELLAYFRNRAPLDDSGMPKDRFSAEMPDATLATLKIQPSEPRDSAVYFCASGNDPNTEAFFGQGTRLTVV.

In DNA, the CDR3 is TGTGCCAGCAGTCACCCTCGAAGCGCCGATCAAGAGACCCAGTACTTC. Translation gives CASSHPRSADQETQYF. The V call is TRBV2, the J call TRBJ2-5; D remains unclear. This CDR3 region has 16 residues. Trimming cost V 5 bases and J 2 bases, with 18 bases left between them. CDR1 SNHLY and CDR2 FYNNEI come from the germline V gene.

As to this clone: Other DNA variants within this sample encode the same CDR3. DNA for the CDR3: TGCGCCAGCAGCCAAGCAGGCAATGAGCAGTTCTTC. Its protein is CASSQAGNEQFF. The chain combines TRBV4-3 with TRBJ2-1; D remains unclear. Per germline, CDR1 LGHNA and CDR2 YSLEER. This CDR3 has 12 amino acids. Trimming removed 1 base at V and 6 bases at J, with 4 bases between.

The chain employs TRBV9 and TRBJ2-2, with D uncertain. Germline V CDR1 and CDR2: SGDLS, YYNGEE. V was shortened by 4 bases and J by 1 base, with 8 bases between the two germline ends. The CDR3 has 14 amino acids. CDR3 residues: CASSTGRNTGELFF. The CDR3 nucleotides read TGTGCCAGCAGCACCGGACGGAACACCGGGGAGCTGTTTTTT. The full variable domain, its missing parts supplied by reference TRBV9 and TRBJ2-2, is DSGVTQTPKHLITATGQRVTLRCSPRSGDLSVYWYQQSLDQGLQFLIQYYNGEERAKGNILERFSAQQFPDLHSELNLSSLELGDSALYFCASSTGRNTGELFFGEGSRLTVL.

The CDR3: CASSLDKRLTYEQYF. Here the CDR3 DNA reads TGCGCCAGCAGCTTGGATAAGCGTCTTACCTACGAGCAGTACTTC. This chain uses TRBV5-1 with TRBJ2-7; no clear D gene. The CDR3 contains 15 residues. Germline V lookup: CDR1 SGHRS, CDR2 YFSETQ. Trimming removed 0 bases at V and 2 bases at J, with 12 bases between. The full variable domain, completed using reference TRBV5-1 and TRBJ2-7, is KAGVTQTPRYLIKTRGQQVTLSCSPISGHRSVSWYQQTPGQGLQFLFEYFSETQRNKGNFPGRFSGRQFSNSRSEMNVSTLELGDSALYLCASSLDKRLTYEQYFGPGTRLTVT.

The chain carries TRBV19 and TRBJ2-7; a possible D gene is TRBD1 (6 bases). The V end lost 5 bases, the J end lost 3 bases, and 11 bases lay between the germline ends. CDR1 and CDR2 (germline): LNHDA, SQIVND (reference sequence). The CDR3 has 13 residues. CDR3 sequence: CASSLRTDYEQYF. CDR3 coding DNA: TGTGCCAGTAGTCTAAGGACAGACTACGAGCAGTACTTC.